This T cell receptor beta chain was observed in a study of identical twins. Unique molecular identifiers were in the cDNA, with template-switch universal primer binding. MiXCR, run by TCRdb on the 5' RACE reads, gives a single entry per CDR3 protein. The sample yields 250,000 or so distinct CDR3 sequences, 7.5% seen once. A few counts support this clonotype. The target antigen is unknown. Broader study findings: Abundant beta clonotypes from cord blood had fewer insertions, unlike memory repertoires, which showed none. Partly confounded zero-insertion analyses could result from invariant MAIT and iNKT cells.

This CDR3 has 17 residues. V shed 5 bases and J shed 0 bases, with 18 bases lying between them. The data were also submitted as part of a second study, on yellow fever vaccine responses in identical twins.

The sequencing sample was made of CD8+ T cells sorted from blood. The TCR comes from a woman younger than 35 in good health. The gene calls are TRBV12-3 or TRBV12-4 and TRBJ2-3; the D gene could be TRBD1 or TRBD2 (5 bases each). The CDR3 loop reads CASSPVGGRTSTDTQYF. The CDR3 nucleotides are TGTGCCAGCAGTCCTGTTGGGGGACGTACTAGCACAGATACGCAGTATTTT.